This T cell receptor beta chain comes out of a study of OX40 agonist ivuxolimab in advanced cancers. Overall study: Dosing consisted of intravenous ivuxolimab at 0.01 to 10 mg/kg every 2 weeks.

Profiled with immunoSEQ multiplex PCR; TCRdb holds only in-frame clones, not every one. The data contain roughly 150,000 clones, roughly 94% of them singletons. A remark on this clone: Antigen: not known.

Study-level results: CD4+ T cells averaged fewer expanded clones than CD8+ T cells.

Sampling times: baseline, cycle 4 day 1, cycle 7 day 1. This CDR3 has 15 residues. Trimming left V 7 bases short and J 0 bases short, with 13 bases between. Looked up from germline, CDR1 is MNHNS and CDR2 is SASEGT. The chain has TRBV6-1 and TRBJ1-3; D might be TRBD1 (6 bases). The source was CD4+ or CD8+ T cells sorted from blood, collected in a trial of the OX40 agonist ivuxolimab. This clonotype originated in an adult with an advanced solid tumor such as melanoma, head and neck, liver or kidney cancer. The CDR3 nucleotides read TGTGCCAGCACCAGACAGGACAACTCTGGAAACACCATATATTTT. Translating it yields CASTRQDNSGNTIYF.